These 25 T cell receptor beta chains were sequenced from one sample in a study of blood T cell repertoires in COVID-19 (dated by TCRdb to 2020 to 2021). Preparation of the library involved the immunoSEQ multiplex PCR assay. TCRdb took this table from immuneACCESS and kept in-frame rearrangements with V and J called. Such tables lack part of the clones; where checked against another copy, unresolved V genes explain under half of the gap, and the rest is unexplained. Recorded for this sample are 200,000 to 300,000 clones; about nine tenths of them occurred a single time. The top ten clonotypes cover about 1.2% of the sample. Sequenced input: PBMCs or T cells enriched from blood (not recorded which). The source is a woman aged 35 to 49 with acute COVID-19.

The chain recombines TRBV19 with TRBJ1-1; D may be TRBD1 (6 bases). The V gene's germline CDR1 is LNHDA and CDR2 SQIVND (reference sequence). The CDR3 runs to 15 residues. V gave up 6 bases and J gave up 4 bases, with 18 bases separating them. CDR3 sequence reads: CASRTGEGGITEAFF. The CDR3 coding sequence is TGTGCCAGTAGGACAGGCGAGGGGGGGATCACTGAAGCTTTCTTT.

DNA for the CDR3: TGTGCCAGCAGTTCGCCTTCGCGGGAGGGCCCCGATACGCAGTATTTT. It codes for CASSSPSREGPDTQYF. The chain uses TRBV28 and TRBJ2-3, with 9 bases that match TRBD2. Germline assignment: CDR1 MDHEN and CDR2 SYDVKM. V lost 4 bases and J lost 6; bases outside the gene matches: 11. There are 16 residues in the CDR3.

This chain joins TRBV5-6 and TRBJ1-4, with D unresolved. This CDR3 region has 15 residues. V lost 0 bases to trimming and J lost 4 bases, with 10 bases between them. Germline loops: CDR1 SGHDT, CDR2 YYEEEE. Here the CDR3 DNA reads TGTGCCAGCAGCTTGGGCCCAGTCTTTAATGAAAAACTGTTTTTT. It codes for CASSLGPVFNEKLFF.

The gene calls are TRBV11-3 and TRBJ2-5; 7 bases agree with TRBD1. The CDR3 has 14 amino acids. CDR1 and CDR2 from the germline V gene are SGHNT and YENEEA. The J segment lost 4 bases and the V segment lost 5 bases, leaving 7 bases of the junction unmatched. The CDR3 protein is CASSPKTGRETQYF. CDR3 coding DNA: TGTGCCAGCAGCCCTAAGACAGGGAGAGAGACCCAGTACTTC.

V usage is TRBV24-1 and J usage is TRBJ2-2; D gene ambiguous. The length of the CDR3 is 13 residues. V was pared by 5 bases and J by 4 bases, with 7 bases between. Germline-derived CDR1 and CDR2 are KGHDR and SFDVKD. The CDR3 nucleotides read TGTGCCACCAGTGTCGCAGGCACCGGGGAGCTGTTTTTT. Protein sequence: CATSVAGTGELFF.

As for this clone: One end of the junction fails to match germline, which may point to a read error. The V gene is TRBV5-1, the J gene TRBJ2-3, with TRBD2 as a possible D gene (6 bases). The CDR3 loop spans 15 amino acids. Germline CDR1 reads SGHRS; CDR2 reads YFSETQ. In DNA form, the CDR3 reads TGCGCCAGCCGCTTCCAGCGGGTGGTCACAGATACGCAGTATTTT. Protein: CASRFQRVVTDTQYF.

The CDR3 DNA follows: TGTGCCAGCGCCCTTGGGACTAGACCGTACAATGAGCAGTTCTTC. As protein: CASALGTRPYNEQFF. The rearrangement uses TRBV7-9 and TRBJ2-1; 8 positions match TRBD2. Germline loops: CDR1 SEHNR, CDR2 FQNEAQ (reference sequence). J gave up 4 bases and V 8 bases, and 10 bases lay outside the gene matches. CDR3 size: 15 residues.

The gene calls are TRBV10-2 and TRBJ2-3; D is uncertain. V shed 5 bases and J shed 4 bases, with 13 bases lying between them. The germline V gene has CDR1 WSHSY and CDR2 SAAADI. CDR3 length: 14 amino acids. This chain's CDR3 is CASSIAHFADTQYF. In DNA, the CDR3 is TGCGCCAGCAGTATAGCCCACTTCGCAGATACGCAGTATTTT.

This clone was recorded once. The V gene is TRBV11-2, the J gene TRBJ2-1, with 10 bases that match TRBD1. The germline gives CDR1 SGHAT, CDR2 FQNNGV. CDR3 length equals 15 residues. J gave up 7 bases and V 5 bases, and 8 bases lay outside the gene matches. Written as DNA, the CDR3 is TGTGCCAGCAGCCGAAGGGGGGACAGGGGTAATGAGCAGTTCTTC. As protein: CASSRRGDRGNEQFF. Full variable domain (outside the CDR3, taken from reference TRBV11-2 and TRBJ2-1): EAGVAQSPRYKIIEKRQSVAFWCNPISGHATLYWYQQILGQGPKLLIQFQNNGVVDDSQLPKDRFSAERLKGVDSTLKIQPAKLEDSAVYLCASSRRGDRGNEQFFGPGTRLTVL.

The chain links TRBV18 to TRBJ2-7, with a possible D match to TRBD2 (5 bases). This CDR3 has 14 amino acids. Germline CDR1 and CDR2: KGHSH and LQKENI. Trimming cost V 5 bases and J 2 bases, with 13 bases left between them. The CDR3 DNA sequence: TGTGCCAGCTCAAGGACGGGGAATGCCTACGAGCAGTACTTC. This encodes CASSRTGNAYEQYF.

The chain joins TRBV5-1 to TRBJ2-2; TRBD1 matches at 7 bases. The CDR3 contains 16 residues. Germline V gene data show CDR1 as SGHRS and CDR2 as YFSETQ. V shed 2 bases, J shed 0 bases, and the junction held 4 bases outside the gene matches. The CDR3 protein is CASSFIQGPNTGELFF. Here the CDR3 DNA reads TGCGCCAGCAGCTTCATACAGGGGCCGAACACCGGGGAGCTGTTTTTT.

This chain uses TRBV9 with TRBJ2-7; the D gene is possibly TRBD2 (5 bases). This CDR3 has 16 residues. From germline, CDR1 is SGDLS and CDR2 YYNGEE. V lost 0 bases, J lost 4 bases, and 17 bases lay in between. The CDR3 reads CASSVGLPGRSYEQYF. The CDR3 DNA reads TGTGCCAGCAGCGTAGGACTCCCGGGAAGAAGTTACGAGCAGTACTTC.

The rearrangement uses TRBV28 and TRBJ1-2, with a possible D match to TRBD1 (5 bases). Trimming cost V 5 bases and J 3 bases, with 16 bases left between them. The V gene's germline CDR1 is MDHEN and CDR2 SYDVKM. This CDR3 is 15 amino acids long. CDR3 in amino acids: CASSLRAPTYYGYTF. CDR3 bases: TGTGCCAGCAGTCTCAGGGCTCCGACGTACTATGGCTACACCTTC.

This chain links TRBV5-4 with TRBJ2-2, with 10 bases that match TRBD1. Trimming removed 4 bases from V and 1 base from J; junction bases left unmatched: 7. The CDR3 runs 17 residues. Per the germline V gene, CDR1 is SGHNT and CDR2 is YYREEE (reference sequence). CDR3 sequence: CASSPGTGVRNTGELFF. In nucleotides, the CDR3 is TGTGCCAGCAGCCCCGGGACAGGGGTCCGGAACACCGGGGAGCTGTTTTTT.

J is TRBJ1-4 and V is TRBV30; possibly TRBD1 for D (5 bases). Trimming shortened V by 7 bases and J by 3 bases, and 15 bases separated the two germline ends. CDR3 length: 14 amino acids. In germline, CDR1 is GTSNPN, CDR2 SVGIG (reference sequence). The CDR3 DNA reads as TGTGCCTTCCAGAGAGACAGCCCTAATGAAAAACTGTTTTTT. Its protein product is CAFQRDSPNEKLFF.

The chain links TRBV6-1 to TRBJ1-3; D is perhaps TRBD1 (5 bases). The V end lost 2 bases, the J end lost 1 base, and 18 bases lay between the germline ends. Germline V gene data show CDR1 as MNHNS and CDR2 as SASEGT. CDR3 length: 18 residues. This CDR3 is CASSELEGKRRSGNTIYF. The CDR3 DNA is TGTGCCAGCAGTGAACTGGAGGGGAAACGTCGGTCTGGAAACACCATATATTTT.

This CDR3 reads CASNPTSGVQGEQFF. The CDR3 DNA reads as TGTGCCAGCAACCCCACTTCGGGAGTTCAGGGTGAGCAGTTCTTC. The rearrangement links TRBV7-8 to TRBJ2-1; perhaps TRBD2 as D (6 bases). The germline CDR1 and CDR2 sequences are SGHVS and FQNEAQ. Trimming cost V 7 bases and J 9 bases, with 22 bases left between them. The CDR3 extends over 15 amino acids.

As to this clone: This same CDR3 is encoded by further DNA sequences in the sample. V usage is TRBV12-3 or TRBV12-4 and J usage is TRBJ1-5; D remains ambiguous. The CDR3 loop spans 12 amino acids. Trimming left V 3 bases short and J 7 bases short, with 7 bases between. This CDR3 is CASSFAGQPQHF. CDR3 in DNA: TGTGCCAGCAGTTTCGCAGGACAGCCCCAGCATTTT.

The genes are TRBV18 and TRBJ1-5; tentative D call: TRBD1 (5 bases). The germline V gene has CDR1 KGHSH and CDR2 LQKENI. V shed 5 bases and J shed 4 bases, with 12 bases lying between them. The CDR3 contains 14 residues. This CDR3 is CASSDQEGNQPQHF. The DNA for the CDR3 is TGTGCCAGCTCAGACCAGGAGGGGAATCAGCCCCAGCATTTT.

The genes are TRBV7-2 and TRBJ1-2; 7 nucleotides match TRBD1. This CDR3 is built from 17 residues. CDR1 SGHTA and CDR2 FQGNSA come from the germline V gene. V shed 0 bases and J 5 bases; nucleotides not matched to a gene: 12. CDR3 DNA sequence: TGTGCCAGCAGCTTAGCGGGCAGGGGGAACTTAGGGTATGGCTACACCTTC. It codes for CASSLAGRGNLGYGYTF.

The chain recombines TRBV6-6 with TRBJ2-3; 9 nucleotides agree with TRBD2. The CDR3 sequence is 16 residues long. Germline CDR1 and CDR2: MNHNY and SVGAGI (reference sequence). Trimming at V came to 6 bases and at J to 1 base, leaving 8 bases not matched to a gene. The CDR3: CASSRGASGGTDTQYF. The DNA of the CDR3 is TGTGCCAGCAGCAGGGGAGCTAGCGGGGGCACAGATACGCAGTATTTT.

The genes are TRBV27 and TRBJ1-5; D might be TRBD1 (6 bases). The CDR3 runs 14 residues. The V and J ends lost 5 bases and 6 bases respectively, with 14 bases between them. CDR1 and CDR2 from the germline V gene are MNHEY and SMNVEV (reference sequence). The CDR3 is CASSLLRGIQPQHF. CDR3 DNA sequence: TGTGCCAGCAGTCTACTCAGGGGAATTCAGCCCCAGCATTTT.

This chain uses TRBV9 with TRBJ2-2; D gene unclear. Per the germline V gene, CDR1 is SGDLS and CDR2 is YYNGEE. CDR3 length equals 14 residues. Trimming took 1 base from V and 2 from J, leaving 6 bases between them. CDR3 protein: CASSVQENTGELFF. As DNA, the CDR3 is TGTGCCAGCAGCGTACAGGAAAACACCGGGGAGCTGTTTTTT.

The chain employs TRBV2 and TRBJ2-6, with D tentatively TRBD2 (6 bases). Per the germline V gene, CDR1 is SNHLY and CDR2 is FYNNEI. This CDR3 region has 18 residues. Trimming removed 1 base at V and 4 bases at J, with 17 bases between. DNA of the CDR3: TGTGCCAGCAGTGAAGGGCGACCGGGGGTCTACGGGGCCAACGTCCTGACTTTC. As protein: CASSEGRPGVYGANVLTF.

The chain uses TRBV7-2 and TRBJ2-3; tentative D call: TRBD1 (8 bases). This CDR3 region has 17 residues. Germline CDR1 and CDR2: SGHTA and FQGNSA. V was pared by 7 bases and J by 4 bases, with 24 bases between. The CDR3 DNA follows: TGTGCCAGCAACCAAAGCGGAAGACAGGGGAGGGCAGATACGCAGTATTTT. Amino acids: CASNQSGRQGRADTQYF. Full variable domain (outside the CDR3, taken from reference TRBV7-2 and TRBJ2-3): GAGVSQSPSNKVTEKGKDVELRCDPISGHTALYWYRQSLGQGLEFLIYFQGNSAPDKSGLPSDRFSAERTGGSVSTLTIQRTQQEDSAVYLCASNQSGRQGRADTQYFGPGTRLTVL.